This TCR beta chain appears in the sequencing data of a study of Ad26.COV2.S vaccination and SARS-CoV-2 variants. Study-wide findings and caveats: Non-spike TCR breadth did not differ much between vaccine and placebo recipients.

This CDR3 is 18 amino acids long. CDR1 is MDHEN and CDR2 is SYDVKM in the germline V gene. Trimming removed 5 bases from V and 0 bases from J; junction bases left unmatched: 12. This clone showed up just once. Antigen specificity is unknown. Repertoires were generated with immunoSEQ multiplex PCR, while TCRdb's copy carries only in-frame clones and drops some. The sample has about 440,000 clones, 80% to 95% seen once; the top ten hold about 4.5%. The treatment: around 19 received Ad26.COV2.S at low or high dose, single or two shots; 5 received placebo; per-sample allocation not given. The samples were gathered on day 63 after the first injection of vaccine or placebo.

V gene TRBV28 combines with J gene TRBJ1-1; 10 bases agree with TRBD1. The sequence was obtained from a person aged 18 to 65 who received the Ad26.COV2.S COVID-19 vaccine or a placebo. Sequencing used peripheral blood, obtained in a trial of Ad26.COV2.S vaccine versus placebo. The CDR3 bases are TGTGCCAGCAGTCCGGTAACAGGGACAGGGGACCTGAACACTGAAGCTTTCTTT. Protein sequence: CASSPVTGTGDLNTEAFF.